The 24 T cell receptor beta chains given below trace back to one sample, sequenced in a study of identifying expanded T cells in peripheral blood. Profiled with immunoSEQ multiplex PCR; TCRdb holds only in-frame clones, not every one. The table records more than 85,000 clones, roughly 90% of them present only once. Sequencing was done on a sample of blood. The receptors shown here come from a person aged 18 to 75 in good health.

The chain carries TRBV7-3 and TRBJ1-2; 9 bases line up with TRBD1. The CDR3 is made up of 13 amino acids. V dropped 5 bases and J dropped 6; count of bases not matched to a gene: 4. CDR1 and CDR2 (germline): SGHTA, FQGTGA. CDR3 sequence: CASSLGTGHGYTF. Written as DNA, the CDR3 is TGTGCCAGCAGCCTCGGGACAGGGCATGGCTACACCTTC.

The genes are TRBV6-1 and TRBJ1-1; D gene uncertain. The CDR3 is 14 amino acids. Germline-derived CDR1 and CDR2 are MNHNS and SASEGT. V was pared by 7 bases and J by 2 bases, with 14 bases between. The CDR3 region has the DNA TGTGCCAGCAAACCCCTTCACAGCAACACTGAAGCTTTCTTT. This translates into CASKPLHSNTEAFF.

This chain joins TRBV10-2 and TRBJ1-5; no firm D call. The germline V gene encodes CDR1 WSHSY and CDR2 SAAADI. The CDR3 covers 14 residues. The germline V and J ends were trimmed by 8 bases and 0 bases, with 11 bases remaining between them. The CDR3 protein is CASLDTFSNQPQHF. Here the CDR3 DNA reads TGCGCCAGCCTCGACACCTTTAGCAATCAGCCCCAGCATTTT.

The V gene is TRBV10-3, the J gene TRBJ2-7, with 9 nucleotides matching TRBD1. In germline, CDR1 is ENHRY, CDR2 SYGVKD. The CDR3 length is 16 residues. Unmatched junction bases numbered 16, after V lost 11 bases and J lost 2 bases. CDR3 coding DNA: TGTGCCGCATCTCCGGGACAGGGTGTGGAACCCTACGAGCAGTACTTC. The encoded protein is CAASPGQGVEPYEQYF.

This clone was counted between two and nine times. This chain connects TRBV9 to TRBJ2-4; tentatively, D is TRBD1 (6 bases). V was trimmed by 4 bases and J by 0 bases, leaving 11 bases between them. CDR3 length: 15 amino acids. Germline CDR1 is SGDLS and CDR2 is YYNGEE. CDR3 residues: CASSRGTSAKNIQYF. CDR3 DNA: TGTGCCAGCAGCCGAGGGACATCAGCCAAAAACATTCAGTACTTC.

This chain uses TRBV2 with TRBJ1-5; D might be TRBD1 (6 bases). CDR3 length: 16 amino acids. Trimming removed 3 bases from V and 7 bases from J, with 19 bases in between. The germline gives CDR1 SNHLY, CDR2 FYNNEI. CDR3 residues: CASSDAWPGAGQPQHF. In nucleotides, the CDR3 is TGTGCCAGCAGTGATGCGTGGCCAGGGGCAGGACAGCCCCAGCATTTT. The full variable domain, in which reference TRBV2 and TRBJ1-5 provide the parts outside the CDR3, is EPEVTQTPSHQVTQMGQEVILRCVPISNHLYFYWYRQILGQKVEFLVSFYNNEISEKSEIFDDQFSVERPDGSNFTLKIRSTKLEDSAMYFCASSDAWPGAGQPQHFGDGTRLSIL.

The rearrangement joins TRBV5-1 to TRBJ2-7; TRBD2 agrees at 7 bases. V gave up 2 bases and J gave up 2 bases; unmatched junction bases: 10. Germline values: CDR1 SGHRS, CDR2 YFSETQ. There are 16 residues in the CDR3. The CDR3 DNA sequence: TGCGCCAGCAGCTTTTTTCATAGCGGGTTGACCTACGAGCAGTACTTC. It yields the protein CASSFFHSGLTYEQYF.

CDR3 in DNA: TGTGCCATCAGATCAGGGGAGAGCTCCTATAATTCACCCCTCCACTTT. It is translated as CAIRSGESSYNSPLHF. This rearrangement joins TRBV10-3 to TRBJ1-6; tentatively, D is TRBD1 (6 bases). Germline V CDR1 and CDR2: ENHRY, SYGVKD. The CDR3 consists of 16 residues. The V end was cut by 6 bases, the J end by 0 bases, with 12 bases between.

This chain links TRBV20-1 with TRBJ2-7; D remains unclear. Germline assignment: CDR1 DFQATT and CDR2 SNEGSKA (reference sequence). The CDR3 has 11 residues. Deletions cut 3 bases from V and 5 bases from J, with 8 bases between. The CDR3 sequence is CSASGRHEQYF. Here the CDR3 DNA reads TGCAGTGCTAGCGGCAGGCACGAGCAGTACTTC.

The V gene is TRBV14, the J gene TRBJ2-7, with TRBD1 matching 10 bases. Unmatched junction bases numbered 8, after V lost 1 base and J lost 2 bases. The CDR3 is made up of 17 amino acids. CDR1 and CDR2 (germline): SGHDN, FVKESK. The CDR3 sequence: CASSQGQGAPHAYEQYF. The DNA for the CDR3 is TGTGCCAGCAGCCAAGGACAGGGGGCACCCCATGCCTACGAGCAGTACTTC.

This clone was observed once. The J gene is TRBJ1-3, the V gene TRBV28, with D possibly being TRBD1 (5 bases). Trimming left V 3 bases short and J 3 bases short, with 21 bases between. Germline loops: CDR1 MDHEN, CDR2 SYDVKM. The CDR3 sequence is 18 residues long. CDR3 nucleotides: TGTGCCAGCAGTTTTCCGGGGGTGCAGCAAGAGGATGGAAACACCATATATTTT. Its protein product is CASSFPGVQQEDGNTIYF.

The chain employs TRBV19 and TRBJ1-5; 7 nucleotides agree with TRBD1. V shed 0 bases and J 1 base; nucleotides not matched to a gene: 6. Germline V gene sequence: CDR1 LNHDA, CDR2 SQIVND (reference sequence). The CDR3 is 17 residues long. This CDR3 is CASSIDLRGRSNQPQHF. The CDR3 DNA sequence: TGTGCCAGTAGTATAGATTTGAGGGGGCGAAGCAATCAGCCCCAGCATTTT.

This clone was seen only once. The germline gene is not matched at one end of the junction; a read error may be the cause. The V and J genes are TRBV7-2 and TRBJ2-7; TRBD2 is a possible D gene (6 bases). Germline CDR1 SGHTA, CDR2 FQGNSA. This CDR3 contains 21 residues. This chain's CDR3 is CASSLALASTSDVATSYEQCF. CDR3 in DNA: TGTGCCAGCAGCTTAGCGCTAGCGTCCACTAGTGACGTCGCTACTTCCTACGAGCAGTGCTTC.

The chain recombines TRBV2 with TRBJ1-1; D is possibly TRBD1 (6 bases). Germline CDR1 SNHLY, CDR2 FYNNEI. The length of the CDR3 is 12 residues. The ends were cut back, 6 bases at V and 4 bases at J, with 9 bases in the middle. CDR3 in amino acids: CASSRQATEAFF. In DNA, the CDR3 is TGTGCCAGCAGCCGACAGGCCACTGAAGCTTTCTTT.

The chain uses TRBV2 and TRBJ1-1, with 7 bases lining up with TRBD1. V lost 4 bases, J lost 1 base, and 0 bases stayed unmatched. The length of the CDR3 is 13 residues. Germline-derived CDR1 and CDR2 are SNHLY and FYNNEI. CDR3 residues: CASSGQGNTEAFF. In DNA, the CDR3 is TGTGCCAGCAGTGGACAGGGGAACACTGAAGCTTTCTTT.

The genes are TRBV6-1 and TRBJ1-2; D is unresolved. Germline lookup yields CDR1 MNHNS and CDR2 SASEGT. This CDR3 spans 15 amino acids. Trimming stripped 6 bases from V and 6 bases from J, with 20 bases between. CDR3 DNA: TGTGCCAGCAGCCCATCCAGGACGGATAATCATGGCTACACCTTC. It codes for CASSPSRTDNHGYTF.

The chain recombines TRBV10-3 with TRBJ2-5; D gene uncertain. The CDR3 spans 14 residues. Germline CDR1 reads ENHRY; CDR2 reads SYGVKD. The germline V and J ends were trimmed by 2 bases and 0 bases, with 7 bases remaining between them. In nucleotides, the CDR3 is TGTGCCATCAGTGAGGATAGTGACCAAGAGACCCAGTACTTC. Its protein product is CAISEDSDQETQYF.

The chain uses TRBV5-1 and TRBJ2-3, with no clear D. The CDR3 has 15 amino acids. Per the germline V gene, CDR1 is SGHRS and CDR2 is YFSETQ. V was pared by 0 bases and J by 4 bases, with 12 bases between. The CDR3 is CASSLGGIVADTQYF. The CDR3 nucleotides read TGCGCCAGCAGCTTGGGTGGGATTGTAGCAGATACGCAGTATTTT.

The chain combines TRBV5-4 with TRBJ2-4; D might be TRBD1 (6 bases). The CDR3 totals 16 residues. The germline gives CDR1 SGHNT, CDR2 YYREEE (reference sequence). Between the trimmed V and J ends, which lost 0 bases and 1 base, there was a span of 11 bases. The CDR3 DNA reads TGTGCCAGCAGCTTGGGGGGAGACAGGGCCAAAAACATTCAGTACTTC. Translating gives CASSLGGDRAKNIQYF.

CDR3 protein: CASMGQGSPGELFF. The CDR3 region has the DNA TGTGCCAGCATGGGACAGGGCTCCCCCGGGGAGCTGTTTTTT. The chain joins TRBV2 to TRBJ2-2; 9 positions match TRBD1. Germline lookup yields CDR1 SNHLY and CDR2 FYNNEI. The CDR3 totals 14 residues. The trim removed 7 bases at V and 6 bases at J, leaving 6 bases unmatched.

The genes are TRBV15 and TRBJ2-2; D possibly corresponds to TRBD1 (6 bases). Germline CDR1 is LNHNV and CDR2 is YYDKDF (reference sequence). With 3 bases removed from V and 7 bases from J, the gap between germline ends came to 21 bases. CDR3 length: 17 residues. The DNA for the CDR3 is TGTGCCACCAGCAGCAAGTCCCTCACAGGGTTAGTCGGGGAGCTGTTTTTT. Its protein product is CATSSKSLTGLVGELFF.

This chain links TRBV23-1 with TRBJ2-2; possibly TRBD1 for D (6 bases). TRBV23-1 carries the ORF label, with uncertain function. Trimming pared 2 bases from V and 4 bases from J, leaving 14 bases between. The CDR3 consists of 16 residues. CDR3 in DNA: TGCGCCAGCAGTCAACCCCGGACAGAGCGCACCGGGGAGCTGTTTTTT. Translating it yields CASSQPRTERTGELFF.

The gene calls are TRBV29-1 and TRBJ2-3; 12 bases are shared with TRBD2. The germline V gene encodes CDR1 SQVTM and CDR2 ANQGSEA. The CDR3 length is 15 residues. The V segment lost 3 bases and the J segment 1 base; nucleotides outside the gene matches: 2. This CDR3 reads CSVETSGSGTDTQYF. Written as DNA, the CDR3 is TGCAGCGTTGAGACTAGCGGGAGTGGCACAGATACGCAGTATTTT.

This clone was counted once. V usage is TRBV7-8 and J usage is TRBJ1-4; D is possibly TRBD1 (5 bases). Germline lookup yields CDR1 SGHVS and CDR2 FQNEAQ. The length of the CDR3 is 14 residues. Trimming took 4 bases from V and 8 from J, leaving 14 bases between them. DNA for the CDR3: TGTGCCAGCAGCTCCTGGACGGACAACGAAAAACTGTTTTTT. This encodes CASSSWTDNEKLFF.